This T cell receptor beta chain appears in the sequencing data of a study of a mutant IDH1 vaccine in newly diagnosed glioma (dated by TCRdb to the early 2020s). With regard to the full study: Across visits V03 through V10, patients got a total of eight vaccinations, given in weeks 1, 3, 5, 7, 11, 15, 19 and 23. Peripheral blood samples were drawn at six visits, namely V03 (baseline), V05, V07, V10, V12 and V13. Longitudinal TCRB deep sequencing was done for 25 to 30 treated patients, wherever samples were available for exploratory analyses. The approximately 32 treated patients were roughly 62% male and 37.5% female, with a mean age of roughly 42 years. Prior to enrollment, patients had been given standard therapy consisting of radiotherapy alone, temozolomide alone, or radiochemotherapy with temozolomide, with the combination given to most patients. Vaccination began 4-6 weeks after radiotherapy alone, or alongside temozolomide cycles in the chemotherapy-containing groups.

The germline ends are 10 bases apart after V is trimmed by 7 bases and J by 7 bases. The CDR3 covers 11 residues, taking in both the cysteine and the phenylalanine. The DNA shown is the 33-base CDR3, in frame from base 1. CDR1 SQVTM and CDR2 ANQGSEA were looked up in the germline V gene. A remark on this clone: The antigen this receptor binds is unknown. No base quality values were provided; no much bigger clone lies one nucleotide off.

Overall study results and their limits: The authors noted that analyses of patient blood samples could not be reproduced because of sample limitations. PBMC samples for TCRB deep sequencing were selected based on availability. Pseudoprogression appeared unrelated to alterations in the top peripheral T cell clonotypes detected by TCRB sequencing. Immune responses induced by the vaccine were seen in around 93% of patients across multiple MHC alleles.

Library method: the immunoSEQ multiplex PCR assay. Rearranged TCR beta chain sequences were amplified with the hsTCRB Kit following the manufacturer's protocol. TCRB libraries were sequenced on an Illumina MiSeq. The original methods were these. The proprietary platform of the kit vendor was used for demultiplexing, trimming and gene mapping. TCRdb holds this immuneACCESS table with in-frame rearrangements only. Some clones are missing; in checked studies, unresolved V genes explain under half, and the rest has no known cause. From that table come the V and J calls and clone size; the DNA was used to work out D and trimming. Counted in this sample were around 100,000 clones; roughly 90% of them appeared once. 0.6% to 0.75% of the sample belongs to the ten largest clones. The meaning of the sample's time point label: week 11, during vaccination. A 20-mer mutant IDH1 peptide at 300 micrograms in Montanide made up each vaccine dose, which was injected subcutaneously together with topical imiquimod. All donors had newly diagnosed IDH1-mutant astrocytomas of WHO grade 3 or 4 that showed loss of nuclear ATRX. The samples were drawn from NOA16, a multicentre, single-arm, open-label phase I trial in Germany that tested a mutant IDH1 peptide vaccine in humans for the first time. The DNeasy Blood and Tissue Kit was used to extract genomic DNA from EDTA blood for TCRB sequencing.

The chain joins TRBV29-1 to TRBJ2-2; the D gene is perhaps TRBD2, on 6 matching bases. The clonotype comes from a woman between 45 and 65 years old with glioma. This specimen was PBMCs, taken from a glioma patient whose treatment included an IDH1 peptide vaccine. The bases are TGCAGCGCGGGACTGCTCGGGGAGCTGTTTTTT. It translates to CSAGLLGELFF.